This T cell receptor beta chain was retrieved from a study of neurological immune-mediated disorders. TCRdb recomputed calls from the 5' RACE reads with MiXCR, one row per CDR3 protein. This table has more than 50,000 distinct CDR3 sequences, 3% to 4% appearing once. Germline CDR1 and CDR2: LGHNA and YSLEER. The CDR3 covers 16 residues. A remark on this clonotype: Mismatch with germline at one junction end may stem from a read error.

This sequence joins TRBV4-3 and TRBJ1-6; TRBD1 aligns across 11 bases. The receptor was derived from a woman aged 55-69 years with multiple sclerosis. Sequenced sample: PBMCs. CDR3 residues: CASSQDPGTGGSTLNF. The CDR3 coding sequence is TGCGCCAGCAGCCAAGATCCCGGGACAGGGGGGTCAACCCTCAACTTT.